This T cell receptor (beta chain) was sequenced in a study of T cell changes during pregnancy in multiple sclerosis. Measured with immunoSEQ multiplex PCR; TCRdb has only the in-frame clones, and not every one. The table shows about 46,000 clones, with 90% to 95% occurring only once. Germline loops: CDR1 GTSNPN, CDR2 SVGIG (reference sequence). Trimming cost V 0 bases and J 5 bases, with 10 bases left between them. The CDR3 runs 14 residues. The J gene is TRBJ1-4, the V gene TRBV30, with D uncertain. The receptor was derived from a female donor with multiple sclerosis, enrolled in a pregnancy study. Here the sequenced sample was CD4+ T cells from peripheral blood mononuclear cells, taken after pregnancy. CDR3 bases: TGTGCCTGGAGTGTACCCGCGTTGAATGAAAAACTGTTTTTT. Protein product: CAWSVPALNEKLFF.